Listed below are T cell receptor beta chains from one sample, sequenced in a study of early T cells in non-severe SARS-CoV-2 infection. TCRdb re-called the 5' RACE reads with MiXCR, one entry per CDR3 protein. The table includes some 64,000 distinct CDR3 sequences, roughly 18% detected once. Source: whole blood, taken at baseline. The origin of the receptors is an adult who was a healthcare worker with PCR-confirmed SARS-CoV-2 infection or an uninfected control (not recorded which). CDR3s include the opening cysteine and the closing phenylalanine or tryptophan. The order of the fields is CDR3 DNA, CDR3 protein, clone size, D gene, J gene, V gene. A D gene is named only where the DNA matches it firmly. Some rows mark clone size as missing; the rest say once, few, many or name a class of expanded clone.

CDR3 DNA: TGTGCCAGCAGCCGACTAGCGGGGGCTTTAACCTACAATGAGCAGTTCTTC
CDR3 protein: CASSRLAGALTYNEQFF
clone size: NA
D gene: TRBD2
J gene: TRBJ2-1
V gene: TRBV12-3/TRBV12-4

CDR3 DNA: TGTGCCAGCAGTGAAGCTTCACAACTAGGTGAGCAGTTCTTC
CDR3 protein: CASSEASQLGEQFF
clone size: NA
D gene: NA
J gene: TRBJ2-1
V gene: TRBV6-1

CDR3 DNA: TGTGCCAGCACCCACACTAGCGGGAGCACTATAGAGCAGTACTTC
CDR3 protein: CASTHTSGSTIEQYF
clone size: many
D gene: TRBD2
J gene: TRBJ2-7
V gene: TRBV27

CDR3 DNA: TGTGCCAGCACCCTGACTGAGGCCAAAAACATTCAGTACTTC
CDR3 protein: CASTLTEAKNIQYF
clone size: few
D gene: NA
J gene: TRBJ2-4
V gene: TRBV12-3/TRBV12-4

CDR3 DNA: TGTGCCAGTATCCTAGGACAGGGCGGCAATCAGCCCCAGCATTTT
CDR3 protein: CASILGQGGNQPQHF
clone size: few
D gene: TRBD1
J gene: TRBJ1-5
V gene: TRBV19

CDR3 DNA: TGTGCCAGCAGCTTGGAACCCGGGAGGCACTACGAGCAGTACTTC
CDR3 protein: CASSLEPGRHYEQYF
clone size: few
D gene: TRBD2
J gene: TRBJ2-7
V gene: TRBV5-4

CDR3 DNA: TGTGCCAGCAGTTTGCAATCGGGACTAGCGGGGAATGAGCAGTTCTTC
CDR3 protein: CASSLQSGLAGNEQFF
clone size: many
D gene: TRBD2
J gene: TRBJ2-1
V gene: TRBV12-3/TRBV12-4

CDR3 DNA: TGTGCCAGCAGTGGCCTAAATTCACCCCTCCACTTT
CDR3 protein: CASSGLNSPLHF
clone size: NA
D gene: NA
J gene: TRBJ1-6
V gene: TRBV7-2

CDR3 DNA: TGTGCCAGCAGTTTCGGGGGCGCGGACATTCAGTACTTC
CDR3 protein: CASSFGGADIQYF
clone size: NA
D gene: NA
J gene: TRBJ2-4
V gene: TRBV28

CDR3 DNA: TGTGCCAGCACCCATAAGGTACAGCCCACCGGGGAGCTGTTTTTT
CDR3 protein: CASTHKVQPTGELFF
clone size: NA
D gene: NA
J gene: TRBJ2-2
V gene: TRBV5-6